This T cell receptor (beta chain) was retrieved from a study of blood T cells in healthy people across ages. Then a second PCR, running roughly 7 to 11 cycles, was carried out with a sample-barcoded 5' primer and a J-beta primer mix. TCRdb ran MiXCR on the 5' RACE reads and lists one entry per CDR3 protein. The table records around 1,600,000 distinct CDR3 sequences, 35% to 45% of them present only once. The germline CDR1 and CDR2 sequences are SEHNR and FQNEAQ (reference sequence). CDR3 size: 15 residues. The V and J ends lost 0 bases and 3 bases respectively, with 9 bases between them. This sequence was found in a woman in her late teens or twenties in good health. The J gene is TRBJ2-1, the V gene TRBV7-9; D remains unclear. Sequenced sample: blood. CDR3 in amino acids: CASSLASSIYNEQFF. The CDR3 DNA is TGTGCCAGCAGCTTAGCGTCTAGTATCTACAATGAGCAGTTCTTC.